These 14 T cell receptor beta chains share one sample of origin, sequenced in a study of human thymus T cells (dated by TCRdb to about 2020). The library was prepared using the immunoSEQ multiplex PCR assay. TCRdb re-hosts the immuneACCESS table, in-frame sequences only. Its copies lack some clones; in the studies checked, an unresolved V gene accounts for under half of them, and the cause for the rest is not known. This sample gives fewer than 85,000 clones in total; 90% to 95% of them show up just once. Approximately 0.031% of the sample comes from the top ten. Thymus tissue was collected as surgical resects that were removed during corrective cardiac surgery. Sequenced material: thymus tissue. Receptor source: a girl less than two years old with a congenital heart defect but otherwise immunologically healthy.

V gene TRBV27 combines with J gene TRBJ2-5; no clear D gene. V dropped 2 bases and J dropped 1 base, with 8 bases sitting between them. The CDR3 is 14 amino acids. The V gene's germline CDR1 is MNHEY and CDR2 SMNVEV (reference sequence). The CDR3: CASSLRAVQETQYF. The CDR3 DNA is TGTGCCAGCAGTTTAAGGGCGGTCCAAGAGACCCAGTACTTC.

The chain joins TRBV5-1 to TRBJ2-1, with D perhaps assigned TRBD1 or TRBD2 (5 bases each). V was shortened by 4 bases and J by 0 bases, with 8 bases between the two germline ends. The germline V gene has CDR1 SGHRS and CDR2 YFSETQ. This CDR3 spans 14 amino acids. The CDR3 nucleotides are TGCGCCAGCAGCCCAGGGAGCTCCTACAATGAGCAGTTCTTC. Protein: CASSPGSSYNEQFF.

The CDR3 region has the DNA TGTGCCAGCAGCCTGTTTGTGGGAGGGCCTCGCAATGAGCAGTTCTTC. This codes for CASSLFVGGPRNEQFF. The V gene is TRBV7-2, the J gene TRBJ2-1; 7 nucleotides line up with TRBD2. Losses at the gene ends were 5 bases for V and 6 bases for J; bases not matched to a gene: 13. This CDR3 comprises 16 residues. Germline CDR1 is SGHTA and CDR2 is FQGNSA.

The chain's CDR3 is CASSFGGEGPRETQYF. The DNA of the CDR3 is TGTGCCAGCAGTTTTGGGGGGGAGGGCCCTAGGGAGACCCAGTACTTC. The chain uses TRBV28 and TRBJ2-5; TRBD2 matches at 7 bases. V shed 3 bases, J shed 5 bases, and the junction held 12 bases outside the gene matches. Germline-derived CDR1 and CDR2 are MDHEN and SYDVKM. The CDR3 runs 16 residues.

The rearrangement joins TRBV11-2 to TRBJ2-7, with D uncertain. Germline CDR1 is SGHAT and CDR2 is FQNNGV. Trimming took 4 bases from V and 2 from J, leaving 0 bases between them. This CDR3 contains 10 residues. The CDR3 protein is CASSSYEQYF. CDR3 bases: TGTGCCAGCAGCTCCTACGAGCAGTACTTC.

This chain uses TRBV11-1 with TRBJ2-1; 15 nucleotides agree with TRBD2. Trimming at V came to 2 bases and at J to 5 bases, leaving 7 bases not matched to a gene. The CDR3 has 18 amino acids. CDR1 and CDR2 (germline): SGHAT, FQDESV (reference sequence). The DNA for the CDR3 is TGTGCCAGCAGCTTAAACCGGACTAGCGGGAGGGCCGACAATGAGCAGTTCTTC. Its protein is CASSLNRTSGRADNEQFF.

J is TRBJ2-1 and V is TRBV5-6; no firm D call. This CDR3 has 16 residues. The germline V and J ends were trimmed by 4 bases and 0 bases, with 14 bases remaining between them. In germline, CDR1 is SGHDT, CDR2 YYEEEE. The DNA of the CDR3 is TGTGCCAGCAGCAAGGAACCCCCACACTCCTACAATGAGCAGTTCTTC. It yields the protein CASSKEPPHSYNEQFF.

The chain links TRBV7-8 to TRBJ2-2, with a possible D match to TRBD2 (5 bases). CDR1 is SGHVS, CDR2 FQNEAQ, per germline. Between the trimmed V and J ends, which lost 2 bases and 5 bases, there was a span of 12 bases. CDR3 length equals 15 residues. CDR3 coding DNA: TGTGCCAGCAGCTTATCTTTCCCGGGGACCGGGGAGCTGTTTTTT. Protein sequence: CASSLSFPGTGELFF.

The chain is built from TRBV11-2 and TRBJ2-6; D ambiguous. The V end lost 6 bases, the J end lost 0 bases, and 6 bases lay between the germline ends. There are 14 residues in the CDR3. Germline V gene lookup returns CDR1 SGHAT and CDR2 FQNNGV. The CDR3 bases are TGTGCCAGCAGAGTATCCTCTGGGGCCAACGTCCTGACTTTC. This encodes CASRVSSGANVLTF.

V and J are TRBV6-1 and TRBJ2-3, with 10 bases aligning to TRBD2. The CDR3 is made up of 19 amino acids. With V trimmed by 2 bases and J by 2 bases, 13 bases remained unmatched. CDR1 and CDR2 from the germline V gene are MNHNS and SASEGT. The CDR3 loop is CASSECWGLAGVDTDTQYF. The CDR3, as DNA: TGTGCCAGCAGTGAATGTTGGGGTCTAGCGGGGGTCGACACAGATACGCAGTATTTT.

This chain connects TRBV11-2 to TRBJ2-7; the match to TRBD2 covers 10 bases. Trimming at V came to 2 bases and at J to 5 bases, leaving 6 bases not matched to a gene. The germline V gene encodes CDR1 SGHAT and CDR2 FQNNGV. The CDR3 runs to 15 residues. CDR3 DNA sequence: TGTGCCAGCAGCTTACAGCGGGAGGGCCACCACGAGCAGTACTTC. It encodes CASSLQREGHHEQYF.

This sequence joins TRBV5-4 and TRBJ2-7, with 11 bases matching TRBD2. The CDR3 totals 15 residues. From germline, CDR1 is SGHNT and CDR2 YYREEE (reference sequence). Unmatched junction bases numbered 6, after V lost 5 bases and J lost 2 bases. CDR3 DNA sequence: TGTGCCAGCAGTGGAACTAGCGGGGGCCCCTACGAGCAGTACTTC. Its translation: CASSGTSGGPYEQYF. Full variable domain (remainder filled in from reference TRBV5-4 and TRBJ2-7): ETGVTQSPTHLIKTRGQQVTLRCSSQSGHNTVSWYQQALGQGPQFIFQYYREEENGRGNFPPRFSGLQFPNYSSELNVNALELDDSALYLCASSGTSGGPYEQYFGPGTRLTVT.

J is TRBJ1-4 and V is TRBV15; 9 bases agree with TRBD1. The junction had 8 bases not matched to a gene; V was cut back by 0 bases and J by 0 bases. The CDR3 totals 19 residues. Looked up from germline, CDR1 is LNHNV and CDR2 is YYDKDF (reference sequence). In DNA, the CDR3 is TGTGCCACCAGCAGAGATCGAAGGGGACAGGGAGCAACTAATGAAAAACTGTTTTTT. It is translated as CATSRDRRGQGATNEKLFF. Full variable domain (missing parts from reference TRBV15 and TRBJ1-4): DAMVIQNPRYQVTQFGKPVTLSCSQTLNHNVMYWYQQKSSQAPKLLFHYYDKDFNNEADTPDNFQSRRPNTSFCFLDIRSPGLGDTAMYLCATSRDRRGQGATNEKLFFGSGTQLSVL.

The CDR3 DNA sequence: TGTGCCAGCAGCCAAGATAAAGCGGGAGGGCCCGGGAGCACAGATACGCAGTATTTT. Its translation: CASSQDKAGGPGSTDTQYF. V is TRBV14 and J is TRBJ2-3; 10 nucleotides align to TRBD2. The CDR3 sequence is 19 residues long. Germline values: CDR1 SGHDN, CDR2 FVKESK. Unmatched junction bases numbered 9, after V lost 0 bases and J lost 0 bases.